In its sample, the clone carrying this TCR beta chain was seen a few times. Its specificity is unknown. Naive CD8 T cells were sorted as CD8+CD4-CCR7+CD45RA+. The sample belongs to a study of molecular identifiers for immune sequencing clone quantification. General study results and limits: The share of molecules held by clones above 20 RNA copies was over 99% in effector cells and under 1% in naive cells.

CDR3 length equals 17 residues. V lost 3 bases and J 0 bases, leaving 16 bases between the germline ends. Germline V gene sequence: CDR1 LNHDA, CDR2 SQIVND (reference sequence). Previously described methods and listed TCR primers produced bulk TCR libraries. TCRdb itself ran the PCR reads through MiXCR, one entry per CDR3 protein. Here the sample spans more than 550,000 distinct CDR3 sequences, over 25% being singletons. This sequence originates from a human donor in good health. Some libraries in this study had Jurkat cell RNA spiked in. This chain joins TRBV19 and TRBJ2-3; the D gene could be TRBD1 or TRBD2 (6 bases each). Sequencing was carried out using naive CD8+ T cells from blood, with Jurkat cell RNA spiked in. The subset was: FACS-sorted CD8+CD4-CCR7+CD45RA+ naive T cells. The CDR3 DNA sequence: TGTGCCAGTAGTATCGGGGCCGGGGGCCAAAGCACAGATACGCAGTATTTT. This encodes CASSIGAGGQSTDTQYF.